The entry below describes one TCR beta chain. This table comes from immunoSEQ multiplex PCR, and its TCRdb copy is limited to in-frame clones, with some not included. The table includes about 210,000 clones, roughly 86% detected once. This CDR3 spans 12 amino acids. Trimming pared 6 bases from V and 7 bases from J, leaving 12 bases between. The sample comes from a study of blood T cell repertoires in COVID-19. Looking at the study overall: T cells, B-cell-depleted T cells, or PBMCs supplied cDNA or gDNA.

The rearrangement uses TRBV12-3 or TRBV12-4 and TRBJ1-2; D ambiguous. The TCR originated in a woman between 35 and 50 years old with acute or convalescent COVID-19. Sequences were obtained from peripheral blood. As DNA, the CDR3 is TGTGCCAGCAGCCAAACCCGGTCTGGCTACACCTTC. It specifies CASSQTRSGYTF.